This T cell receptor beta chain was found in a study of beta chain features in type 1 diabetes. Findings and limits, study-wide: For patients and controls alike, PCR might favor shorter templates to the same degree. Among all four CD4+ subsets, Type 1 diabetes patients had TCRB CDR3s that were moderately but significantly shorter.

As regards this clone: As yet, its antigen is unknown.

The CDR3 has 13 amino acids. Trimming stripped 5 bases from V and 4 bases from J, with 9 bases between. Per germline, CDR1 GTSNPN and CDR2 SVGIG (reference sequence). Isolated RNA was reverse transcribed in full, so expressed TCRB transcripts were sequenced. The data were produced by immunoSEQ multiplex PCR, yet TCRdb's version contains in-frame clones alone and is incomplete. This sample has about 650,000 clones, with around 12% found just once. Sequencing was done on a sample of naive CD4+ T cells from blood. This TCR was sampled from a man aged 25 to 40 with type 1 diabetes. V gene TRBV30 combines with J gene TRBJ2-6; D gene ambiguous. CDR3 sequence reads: CAWGRAGANVLTF. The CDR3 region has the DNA TGTGCCTGGGGAAGGGCAGGGGCCAACGTCCTGACTTTC.